The next 10 T cell receptor beta chains were all read from a single sample in a study of T cells in Graves' hyperthyroidism and ophthalmopathy (dated by TCRdb to about 2019). Receptor libraries were prepared by multiplex PCR. Reads for this sample came from an Illumina HiSeq 2000. The TCR beta CDR3 regions were amplified from the RNA transcripts. A first-round RT-PCR of the TCR CDR3 used the HTBI primer set with the Qiagen OneStep RT-PCR kit. TCRdb trimmed the raw reads at Q25, called clones with MiXCR and kept productive beta chains. All rows with the same CDR3 protein become a single entry with the most common DNA and genes. Counted in this sample were 300,000 to 450,000 distinct CDR3 sequences; about 15% of them appeared once. Jointly, the top ten make up 11% of the sample. What was sequenced was blood. The receptor source for this set is an older woman with Graves' hyperthyroidism.

The V gene is TRBV12-3 or TRBV12-4, the J gene TRBJ2-7; TRBD2 matches at 8 bases. This CDR3 has 15 residues. Trimming removed 5 bases from V and 1 base from J; junction bases left unmatched: 7. The CDR3 reads CASSGGASGSYEQYF. The CDR3 DNA reads TGTGCCAGCAGTGGGGGGGCTAGCGGGTCCTACGAGCAGTACTTC.

The CDR3 protein is CASSFDSSGYEQYF. CDR3 bases: TGCGCCAGCAGCTTTGATTCGTCAGGGTACGAGCAGTACTTC. The chain links TRBV5-1 to TRBJ2-7; D might be TRBD1 (5 bases). This CDR3 spans 14 amino acids. V lost 2 bases to trimming and J lost 4 bases, with 13 bases between them. Germline-derived CDR1 and CDR2 are SGHRS and YFSETQ.

This clonotype was detected a few times. This chain links TRBV15 with TRBJ1-3; no clear D. Germline CDR1 is LNHNV and CDR2 is YYDKDF (reference sequence). V lost 0 bases to trimming and J lost 0 bases, with 6 bases between them. The CDR3 runs 15 residues. The CDR3 loop reads CATSRDLSSGNTIYF. Written as DNA, the CDR3 is TGTGCCACCAGCAGAGATCTCAGCTCTGGAAACACCATATATTTT.

This clonotype was found many times. V usage is TRBV3-1 and J usage is TRBJ1-3; TRBD1 matches 9 bases. CDR1 and CDR2 from the germline V gene are LGHDT and YNNKEL (reference sequence). With 6 bases clipped from V and 0 bases from J, the junction kept 6 bases outside the gene matches. This CDR3 is built from 16 residues. The CDR3 nucleotides are TGTGCCAGCAGGATGACAGGGGGGTCCTCTGGAAACACCATATATTTT. It yields the protein CASRMTGGSSGNTIYF. Full variable domain (rest looked up from reference TRBV3-1 and TRBJ1-3): DTAVSQTPKYLVTQMGNDKSIKCEQNLGHDTMYWYKQDSKKFLKIMFSYNNKELIINETVPNRFSPKSPDKAHLNLHINSLELGDSAVYFCASRMTGGSSGNTIYFGEGSWLTVV.

The chain uses TRBV6-1 and TRBJ1-2, with 7 nucleotides matching TRBD1. Germline V gives CDR1 MNHNS, CDR2 SASEGT. Losses at the gene ends were 5 bases for V and 6 bases for J; bases not matched to a gene: 3. The CDR3 has 12 amino acids. The DNA of the CDR3 is TGTGCCAGCAGTCAGGACAGGAATGGCTACACCTTC. Its protein product is CASSQDRNGYTF.

The V call is TRBV6-2 or TRBV6-3, the J call TRBJ2-1; D is possibly TRBD1 (5 bases). V lost 6 bases and J 3 bases, leaving 9 bases between the germline ends. CDR1 MNHEY and CDR2 SVGEGT come from the germline V gene. This CDR3 has 13 residues. The DNA for the CDR3 is TGTGCCAGCAGCACAGGAGTCTACAATGAGCAGTTCTTC. Translated: CASSTGVYNEQFF.

This clonotype showed up many times. The rearrangement links TRBV2 to TRBJ2-7; a possible D gene is TRBD2 (7 bases). Germline CDR1 SNHLY, CDR2 FYNNEI. The V end lost 11 bases, the J end lost 5 bases, and 16 bases lay between the germline ends. This CDR3 is 12 amino acids long. CDR3 sequence reads: CAASRGGDEQYF. For the CDR3, the DNA is TGTGCCGCTAGCAGAGGGGGGGACGAGCAGTACTTC.

This clonotype was recorded only once. A much larger clone differs by one base, so this may be a read error. V usage is TRBV11-2 and J usage is TRBJ2-1; TRBD2 aligns across 9 bases. In germline, CDR1 is SGHAT, CDR2 FQNNGV. This CDR3 is 17 amino acids long. J gave up 2 bases and V 3 bases, and 8 bases lay outside the gene matches. Written as DNA, the CDR3 is TGTGCCAGCAGCTTGAGACTAGCGGCCCCTACCTACAATGAGCAGTTCTTC. Residues: CASSLRLAAPTYNEQFF. The variable domain in full, completed from reference TRBV11-2 and TRBJ2-1, reads EAGVAQSPRYKIIEKRQSVAFWCNPISGHATLYWYQQILGQGPKLLIQFQNNGVVDDSQLPKDRFSAERLKGVDSTLKIQPAKLEDSAVYLCASSLRLAAPTYNEQFFGPGTRLTVL.

The chain employs TRBV7-8 and TRBJ1-6, with D tentatively TRBD1 (5 bases). CDR1 and CDR2 (germline): SGHVS, FQNEAQ. CDR3 size: 14 residues. The V end was cut by 10 bases, the J end by 3 bases, with 13 bases between. This CDR3 is CAIGRGDYNSPLHF. The CDR3 DNA reads TGTGCCATAGGGCGAGGGGACTATAATTCACCCCTCCACTTT.

The CDR3 loop is CASSEIYEQYF. CDR3 nucleotides: TGTGCCAGCAGTGAAATTTACGAGCAGTACTTC. J is TRBJ2-7 and V is TRBV6-1; no definite D call. The CDR3 runs to 11 residues. Trimming removed 2 bases from V and 4 bases from J, with 3 bases in between. Germline CDR1 and CDR2: MNHNS and SASEGT.